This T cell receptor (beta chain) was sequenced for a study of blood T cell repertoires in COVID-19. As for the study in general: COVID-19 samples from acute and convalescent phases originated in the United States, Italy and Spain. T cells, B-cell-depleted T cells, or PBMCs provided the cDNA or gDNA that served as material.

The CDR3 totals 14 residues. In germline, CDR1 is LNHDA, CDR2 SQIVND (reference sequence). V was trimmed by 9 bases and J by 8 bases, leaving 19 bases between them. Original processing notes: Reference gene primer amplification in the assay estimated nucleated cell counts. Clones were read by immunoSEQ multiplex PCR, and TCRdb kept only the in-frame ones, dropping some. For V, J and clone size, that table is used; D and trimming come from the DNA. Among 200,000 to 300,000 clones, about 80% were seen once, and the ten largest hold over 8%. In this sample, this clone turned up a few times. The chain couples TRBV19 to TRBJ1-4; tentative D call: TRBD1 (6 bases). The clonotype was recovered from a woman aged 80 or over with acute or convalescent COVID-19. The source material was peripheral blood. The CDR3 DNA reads TGTGCCAGCACCCTAACAGGGTCCCGCGAAAAACTGTTTTTT. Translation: CASTLTGSREKLFF.